What follows are 15 T cell receptor beta chains derived from one specimen sequenced in a study of identifying expanded T cells in peripheral blood. The table came from immunoSEQ multiplex PCR; TCRdb's copy has only in-frame clones and leaves some out. This sample has about 74,000 clones, with 84% found just once. Sequencing was carried out using blood. The receptor source for this set is a person aged 18-70 years in good health.

CDR3 bases: TGTGCCTGGAGTACCCCGAATCCCCCAGATACGCAGTATTTT. It translates to CAWSTPNPPDTQYF. The V and J genes are TRBV30 and TRBJ2-3; D gene unclear. The CDR3 length is 14 residues. V lost 2 bases and J lost 4, with 13 bases in between. Germline CDR1 and CDR2: GTSNPN and SVGIG (reference sequence).

This clone occurred once. CDR3 DNA sequence: TGTGCCTGGGGACTAGCCTCTTACAATGAGCAGTTCTTC. The encoded protein is CAWGLASYNEQFF. This chain links TRBV30 with TRBJ2-1; 8 nucleotides match TRBD2. J was trimmed by 4 bases and V by 5 bases; bases with no gene match: 4. From germline, CDR1 is GTSNPN and CDR2 SVGIG (reference sequence). This CDR3 is built from 13 residues.

This clone has just one count. CDR3 coding DNA: TGTGCCAGCAGTTTGAGGGGTTCGGGCAGGGCAAACTATGGCTACACCTTC. Its protein is CASSLRGSGRANYGYTF. The gene calls are TRBV27 and TRBJ1-2; D is possibly TRBD1 (5 bases). Germline V gene lookup returns CDR1 MNHEY and CDR2 SMNVEV (reference sequence). This CDR3 is 17 amino acids long. V lost 3 bases, J lost 2 bases, and 19 bases lay in between.

This sequence joins TRBV7-9 and TRBJ1-2; 7 bases fit TRBD1. V was pared by 5 bases and J by 0 bases, with 6 bases of the junction left unmatched. CDR1 SEHNR and CDR2 FQNEAQ come from the germline V gene (reference sequence). This CDR3 contains 15 residues. CDR3 region: CASSPGQEANYGYTF. The CDR3, as DNA: TGTGCCAGCAGCCCCGGACAGGAAGCTAACTATGGCTACACCTTC.

This sequence joins TRBV5-4 and TRBJ2-5; D is possibly TRBD2 (6 bases). This CDR3 has 15 amino acids. Trimming left V 4 bases short and J 2 bases short, with 15 bases between. Germline V gene sequence: CDR1 SGHNT, CDR2 YYREEE (reference sequence). CDR3: CASSRDWGRQETQYF. The DNA for the CDR3 is TGTGCCAGCAGCCGGGACTGGGGACGGCAAGAGACCCAGTACTTC.

A single count supports this clone. The genes are TRBV19 and TRBJ2-1; 7 nucleotides match TRBD1. CDR3 length equals 16 residues. Germline V gene data show CDR1 as LNHDA and CDR2 as SQIVND (reference sequence). J gave up 2 bases and V 4 bases, and 8 bases lay outside the gene matches. The CDR3 region is CASSKGQRGTYNEQFF. The CDR3, as DNA: TGTGCCAGTAGTAAGGGACAGCGAGGAACCTACAATGAGCAGTTCTTC.

The V call is TRBV7-9, the J call TRBJ1-1; D possibly corresponds to TRBD1 (5 bases). The CDR3 spans 15 residues. Germline lookup yields CDR1 SEHNR and CDR2 FQNEAQ (reference sequence). Deletions cut 2 bases from V and 3 bases from J, with 13 bases between. The CDR3 region has the DNA TGTGCCAGCAGCTTATATCAGGGAAGAGACACTGAAGCTTTCTTT. It specifies CASSLYQGRDTEAFF.

This sequence joins TRBV18 and TRBJ2-7, with TRBD1 matching 11 bases. Germline loops: CDR1 KGHSH, CDR2 LQKENI. This CDR3 comprises 15 residues. Trimming removed 2 bases from V and 3 bases from J; junction bases left unmatched: 3. CDR3 residues: CASSPGTGGHYEQYF. CDR3 nucleotide sequence: TGTGCCAGCTCACCAGGGACAGGGGGGCACTACGAGCAGTACTTC.

The chain couples TRBV6-6 to TRBJ2-5; 8 bases align to TRBD2. The CDR3 totals 14 residues. V lost 7 bases and J lost 5; bases outside the gene matches: 9. Germline V gene lookup returns CDR1 MNHNY and CDR2 SVGAGI (reference sequence). The CDR3 DNA sequence: TGTGCCAGCATGGGGACTAGTTCCGTTGAGACCCAGTACTTC. It is translated as CASMGTSSVETQYF.

The chain joins TRBV10-1 to TRBJ2-3; D may match TRBD1 or TRBD2 (5 bases each). V was shortened by 6 bases and J by 8 bases, with 24 bases between the two germline ends. The CDR3 has 16 residues. CDR1 and CDR2 (germline): WNHNN, SYGVQD (reference sequence). CDR3 DNA sequence: TGCGCCAGCAGATCCGGGGCCAACCGTTGTAGTGGTACGCAGTATTTT. It encodes CASRSGANRCSGTQYF.

The genes are TRBV5-1 and TRBJ2-2, with D possibly TRBD2 on 5 matching bases. The CDR3 covers 14 residues. Germline-derived CDR1 and CDR2 are SGHRS and YFSETQ. Trimming left V 1 base short and J 5 bases short, with 9 bases between. The CDR3 protein is CASSLLEGTGELFF. DNA for the CDR3: TGCGCCAGCAGCTTGTTAGAGGGAACCGGGGAGCTGTTTTTT.

In this sample, this clone turned up a few times. The chain employs TRBV28 and TRBJ1-5, with no clear D. CDR1 MDHEN and CDR2 SYDVKM come from the germline V gene. The CDR3 has 10 residues. The V end was cut by 4 bases, the J end by 7 bases, with 2 bases between. The CDR3 nucleotides are TGTGCCAGCAGTTCGCAGCCCCAGCATTTT. Translating it yields CASSSQPQHF. Variable domain in full (rest from reference TRBV28 and TRBJ1-5): DVKVTQSSRYLVKRTGEKVFLECVQDMDHENMFWYRQDPGLGLRLIYFSYDVKMKEKGDIPEGYSVSREKKERFSLILESASTNQTSMYLCASSSQPQHFGDGTRLSIL.

This clone was recorded once. The rearrangement joins TRBV19 to TRBJ2-7; D is uncertain. The ends were cut back, 5 bases at V and 0 bases at J, with 5 bases in the middle. Germline V gives CDR1 LNHDA, CDR2 SQIVND (reference sequence). The CDR3 totals 12 residues. CDR3 protein: CASSSPSYEQYF. In DNA form, the CDR3 reads TGTGCCAGTAGTTCCCCCTCCTACGAGCAGTACTTC.

This CDR3 is CASSDGTNTGELFF. The CDR3 DNA sequence: TGTGCCAGCAGCGACGGAACGAACACCGGGGAGCTGTTTTTT. The rearrangement links TRBV5-6 to TRBJ2-2; D call uncertain. V was pared by 4 bases and J by 0 bases, with 7 bases between. Germline loops: CDR1 SGHDT, CDR2 YYEEEE. The CDR3 contains 14 residues.

The rearrangement joins TRBV6-5 to TRBJ2-6; 8 bases line up with TRBD1. CDR1 is MNHEY and CDR2 is SVGAGI in the germline V gene. CDR3 size: 16 residues. V lost 0 bases, J lost 2 bases, and 0 bases stayed unmatched. In DNA form, the CDR3 reads TGTGCCAGCAGTTACTCGACAGGGGCTGGGGCCAACGTCCTGACTTTC. The encoded protein is CASSYSTGAGANVLTF.